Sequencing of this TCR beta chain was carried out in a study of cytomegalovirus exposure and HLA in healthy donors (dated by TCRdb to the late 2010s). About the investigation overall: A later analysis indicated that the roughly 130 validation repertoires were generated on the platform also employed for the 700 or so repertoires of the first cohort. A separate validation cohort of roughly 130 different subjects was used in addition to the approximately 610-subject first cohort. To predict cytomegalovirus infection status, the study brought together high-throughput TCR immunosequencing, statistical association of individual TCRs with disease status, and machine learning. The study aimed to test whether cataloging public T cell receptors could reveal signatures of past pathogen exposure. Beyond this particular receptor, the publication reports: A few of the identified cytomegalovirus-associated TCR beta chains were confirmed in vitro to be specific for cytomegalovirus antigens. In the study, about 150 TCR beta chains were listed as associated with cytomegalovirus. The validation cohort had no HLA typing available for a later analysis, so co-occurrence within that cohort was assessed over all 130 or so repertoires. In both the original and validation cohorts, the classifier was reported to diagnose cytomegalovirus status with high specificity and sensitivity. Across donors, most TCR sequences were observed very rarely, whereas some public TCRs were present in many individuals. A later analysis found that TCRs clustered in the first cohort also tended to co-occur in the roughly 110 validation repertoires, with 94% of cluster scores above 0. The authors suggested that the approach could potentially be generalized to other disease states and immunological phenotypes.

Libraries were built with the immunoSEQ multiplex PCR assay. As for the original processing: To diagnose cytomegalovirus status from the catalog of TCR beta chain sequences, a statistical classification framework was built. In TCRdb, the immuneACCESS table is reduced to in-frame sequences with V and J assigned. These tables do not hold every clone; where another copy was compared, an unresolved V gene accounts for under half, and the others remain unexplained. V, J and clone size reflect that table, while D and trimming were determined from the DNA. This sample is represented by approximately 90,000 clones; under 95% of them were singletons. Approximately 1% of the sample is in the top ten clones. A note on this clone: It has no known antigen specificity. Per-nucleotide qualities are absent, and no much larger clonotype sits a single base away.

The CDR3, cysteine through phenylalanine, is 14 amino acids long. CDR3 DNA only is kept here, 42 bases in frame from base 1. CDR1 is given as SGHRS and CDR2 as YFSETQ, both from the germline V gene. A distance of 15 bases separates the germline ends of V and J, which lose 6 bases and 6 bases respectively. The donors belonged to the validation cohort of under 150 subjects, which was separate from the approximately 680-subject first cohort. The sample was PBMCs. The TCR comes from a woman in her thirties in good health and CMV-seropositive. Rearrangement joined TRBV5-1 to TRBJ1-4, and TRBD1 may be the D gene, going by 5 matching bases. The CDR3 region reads CASKFGGTDEKLFF. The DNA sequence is TGCGCCAGCAAATTCGGGGGAACGGATGAAAAACTGTTTTTT.